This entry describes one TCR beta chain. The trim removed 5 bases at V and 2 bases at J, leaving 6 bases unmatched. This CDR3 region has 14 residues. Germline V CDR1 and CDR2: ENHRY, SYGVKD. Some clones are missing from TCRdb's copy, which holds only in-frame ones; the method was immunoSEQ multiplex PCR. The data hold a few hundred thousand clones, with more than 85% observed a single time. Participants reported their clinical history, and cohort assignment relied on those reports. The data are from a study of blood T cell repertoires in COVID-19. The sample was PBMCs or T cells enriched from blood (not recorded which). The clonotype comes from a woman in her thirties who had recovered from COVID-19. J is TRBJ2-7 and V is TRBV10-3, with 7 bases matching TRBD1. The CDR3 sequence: CAISYSGTAYEQYF. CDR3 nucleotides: TGTGCCATCAGTTACTCCGGGACAGCCTACGAGCAGTACTTC.